Listed here are 10 T cell receptor beta chains from one sample, sequenced in a study of blood T cells in healthy people across ages. A second about 6 to 11 cycle PCR used barcoded and J-beta primers. From the 5' RACE reads, TCRdb called clonotypes with MiXCR, one entry per CDR3 protein. The sample lists around 900,000 distinct CDR3 sequences, about 51% occurring once. Sequenced material: blood. Source of these receptors: a woman aged 55-70 years in good health.

The rearrangement links TRBV14 to TRBJ1-2, with D possibly TRBD1 on 5 matching bases. The CDR3 runs to 15 residues. Germline lookup yields CDR1 SGHDN and CDR2 FVKESK. Trimming took 3 bases from V and 3 from J, leaving 14 bases between them. The chain's CDR3 is CASSHREGVYYGYTF. The DNA for the CDR3 is TGTGCCAGCAGCCACAGGGAGGGCGTTTACTATGGCTACACCTTC.

This clonotype turned up a few times. The chain links TRBV4-1 to TRBJ2-5; D perhaps matches TRBD2 (5 bases). This CDR3 contains 15 residues. Germline CDR1 MGHRA, CDR2 YSYEKL. The ends were cut back, 4 bases at V and 2 bases at J, with 14 bases in the middle. The CDR3 DNA reads as TGCGCCAGCAGCCCCGCAGGTAGCGCGCAAGAGACCCAGTACTTC. Its translation: CASSPAGSAQETQYF.

This clonotype was observed a few times. This rearrangement joins TRBV4-1 to TRBJ2-7; 8 bases agree with TRBD1. This CDR3 is built from 16 residues. V shed 1 base and J 3 bases; nucleotides not matched to a gene: 8. Germline lookup yields CDR1 MGHRA and CDR2 YSYEKL. CDR3 sequence reads: CASSQGLQGGYYEQYF. CDR3 DNA: TGCGCCAGCAGCCAAGGGTTACAGGGGGGATACTACGAGCAGTACTTC.

The V call is TRBV4-2, the J call TRBJ2-7; possibly TRBD2 for D (7 bases). Trimming removed 0 bases at V and 0 bases at J, with 15 bases between. Germline CDR1 LGHNA, CDR2 YNFKEQ. This CDR3 region has 17 residues. The CDR3 DNA follows: TGTGCCAGCAGCCAAGACTGGGGGGGCTCAAGCTCCTACGAGCAGTACTTC. Translated: CASSQDWGGSSSYEQYF.

The genes are TRBV20-1 and TRBJ2-1; D gene uncertain. The germline V gene has CDR1 DFQATT and CDR2 SNEGSKA (reference sequence). V gave up 4 bases and J gave up 11 bases, with 15 bases separating them. The CDR3 contains 12 residues. CDR3 nucleotides: TGCAGTGCTACCTCCGTTAGGGCCAAGCAGTTCTTC. Protein product: CSATSVRAKQFF.

The chain recombines TRBV9 with TRBJ1-1; D remains ambiguous. Germline CDR1 reads SGDLS; CDR2 reads YYNGEE. V shed 1 base and J shed 0 bases, with 10 bases lying between them. The CDR3 is 15 residues long. CDR3 region: CASSVLTDLNTEAFF. The DNA of the CDR3 is TGTGCCAGCAGCGTACTCACTGATTTGAACACTGAAGCTTTCTTT.

This clonotype was detected a few times. Here the CDR3 DNA reads TGCAGTGCTAGAGATTTCGCGGGAGGGCTAAGGGGTGAGCAGTTCTTC. Translation: CSARDFAGGLRGEQFF. V usage is TRBV20-1 and J usage is TRBJ2-1, with 9 bases identical to TRBD2. Germline CDR1 and CDR2: DFQATT and SNEGSKA (reference sequence). The CDR3 totals 16 residues. The V and J ends lost 0 bases and 9 bases, in that order; junction bases with no gene match: 12.

V usage is TRBV10-3 and J usage is TRBJ2-5, with TRBD1 as a possible D gene (5 bases). The V and J ends lost 2 bases and 3 bases respectively, with 16 bases between them. CDR3 length equals 16 residues. CDR1 is ENHRY and CDR2 is SYGVKD in the germline V gene. CDR3 DNA: TGTGCCATCAGTGAGGGGCAGGGAACCTTCAAAGAGACCCAGTACTTC. Translation gives CAISEGQGTFKETQYF.

J is TRBJ2-5 and V is TRBV20-1, with 8 bases lining up with TRBD2. Trimming cost V 5 bases and J 0 bases; bases outside gene matches: 5. The CDR3 totals 14 residues. Germline CDR1 DFQATT, CDR2 SNEGSKA (reference sequence). The CDR3 loop is CSAPGGDYQETQYF. The DNA of the CDR3 is TGCAGTGCTCCCGGGGGGGACTACCAAGAGACCCAGTACTTC.

The chain combines TRBV6-5 with TRBJ2-1; D unclear. The CDR3 is 16 amino acids. V lost 6 bases to trimming and J lost 0 bases, with 15 bases between them. Per the germline V gene, CDR1 is MNHEY and CDR2 is SVGAGI. CDR3 nucleotide sequence: TGTGCCAGCAGCCCCAGACGGAGAAGCTCCTACAATGAGCAGTTCTTC. Amino acid sequence: CASSPRRRSSYNEQFF.